The sequence of this TCR beta chain was determined in a study of CD8 T cells in Susac syndrome. The CDR3 loop spans 17 amino acids. The germline V gene encodes CDR1 SNHLY and CDR2 FYNNEI. After removal of 6 bases from V and 4 bases from J, the junction contained 14 bases not matched to a gene. RNA amounts of about 0.5 to 1 ug underwent reverse transcription with random hexamers. MiXCR, run by TCRdb on the immunoSEQ multiplex PCR reads, gives a single entry per CDR3 protein. The sample lists 90,000 to 110,000 distinct CDR3 sequences; about 96% were seen once. The origin of this receptor is a human donor in good health. Sequencing was carried out using CD4+ T cells from PBMCs. This sequence joins TRBV2 and TRBJ1-2; 10 nucleotides match TRBD1. Written as DNA, the CDR3 is TGTGCCAGCAGCCAGACAGGGGGCAAAAAAGTCACCTATGGCTACACCTTC. Protein sequence: CASSQTGGKKVTYGYTF.